What follows describes a single T cell receptor (beta chain). The antigen it binds to is not known. The input lacks base qualities; no much larger clone sits a single base away. TCRbeta CDR3 regions were amplified from genomic DNA by means of the immunoSEQ Assay, a bias-controlled multiplex PCR. Turning to the authors' computational methods: The number of nucleated cells in each sample was estimated by amplification of reference gene primers within the assay. To quantify the absolute abundance of each unique TCRbeta CDR3 rearrangement, sequence reads were collapsed and filtered. For each sample, productive Simpson clonality was calculated as the square root of Simpson's diversity index over productive rearrangements. TCRdb took this table from immuneACCESS and kept in-frame rearrangements with V and J called. Such tables lack part of the clones; where checked against another copy, unresolved V genes explain under half of the gap, and the rest is unexplained. V and J calls and clone size are those listed in that table; D and trimming were worked out from the DNA. A total of some 99,000 clones appear in this sample, 80% to 90% of them only once. About 4% of the sample is in the top ten clones.

In Seattle, one collaborating source enrolled patients while the infection was active and tracked those patients longitudinally over the course of disease. Each collaborating institution followed its own protocols to collect whole blood in K2EDTA tubes. For TCRbeta analysis, collaborator samples were shipped as frozen whole blood, as isolated PBMCs, or as DNA extracted from either sample type. The sample belongs to a study of blood T cell repertoires in COVID-19 (TCRdb year 2020). As for the study more broadly: Samples covering the acute and convalescent phases of COVID-19 were provided by collaborators in the United States, Italy and Spain. The material from the prospective study consisted of cDNA or gDNA derived from T cells, B-cell-depleted T cells, or PBMCs. The dataset comprised deeply sampled blood TCRbeta repertoires from subjects exposed to, actively infected with, or recovered from COVID-19. The repertoires were made available in a free public database intended to serve as a resource for research on the immune response to SARS-CoV-2. Samples came from the ongoing ImmuneRACE study (first 160 participants) plus 1,254 subjects from 6 global collaborators. A de-identified subject ID, COVID-19 status, age in years and sex were almost always included in the sample metadata. HLA class I and class II types, where available, came from metadata supplied by the sample provider rather than from assay-based typing. Paper-wide results and their limitations: How much clinical and demographic metadata was included differed by source and by participant, and the metadata was provided uncurated.

CDR1 and CDR2 are read off the germline V gene as LGHNA and YNFKEQ. V is pruned by 5 bases and J by 4 bases, leaving 4 bases of the junction without a gene match. The CDR3 contains 14 residues, cysteine and phenylalanine counted. The kept DNA is CDR3 alone, 42 bases in frame from the first base. The sequencing sample was made of peripheral blood. The source of this sequence is a human donor with COVID-19, enrolled during active disease. The donor label of this sample is uncertain. The rearrangement joined TRBV4-2 to TRBJ2-3; TRBD2 matches 9 bases in the middle. The nucleotide sequence reads as follows: TGTGCCAGCAGCACCCGGACTAGCGCAGATACGCAGTATTTT. This is translated as CASSTRTSADTQYF.